Below, 24 T cell receptor beta chains from the same sample are listed, as sequenced in a study of blood T cell repertoires in COVID-19. The table came from immunoSEQ multiplex PCR; TCRdb's copy has only in-frame clones and leaves some out. The sample carries tens of thousands of clones, around 73% recorded once. The sequenced sample consisted of peripheral blood. The receptor set was obtained from a man older than 75 with acute or convalescent COVID-19.

This clone was found once. The chain recombines TRBV4-2 with TRBJ2-3; TRBD2 is a possible D gene (6 bases). Trimming left V 6 bases short and J 8 bases short, with 15 bases between. The CDR3 extends over 13 amino acids. In germline, CDR1 is LGHNA, CDR2 YNFKEQ. Here the CDR3 DNA reads TGTGCCAGCAGGGTAGCGGCTGGGAGTACGCAGTATTTT. It encodes CASRVAAGSTQYF.

This chain links TRBV24-1 with TRBJ2-7, with TRBD1 matching 10 bases. The CDR3 has 15 residues. Trimming cost V 3 bases and J 5 bases; bases outside gene matches: 6. Germline V gene sequence: CDR1 KGHDR, CDR2 SFDVKD. CDR3 nucleotides: TGTGCCACCAGTGATCCGGGACAGGGGATCGACGAGCAGTACTTC. It encodes CATSDPGQGIDEQYF.

The J gene is TRBJ2-1, the V gene TRBV5-4, with 8 bases fitting TRBD1. Trimming removed 1 base from V and 8 bases from J; junction bases left unmatched: 5. Per the germline V gene, CDR1 is SGHNT and CDR2 is YYREEE (reference sequence). This CDR3 region has 14 residues. CDR3 bases: TGTGCCAGCAGCTTGTCCGGACAGGGCGATGAGCAGTTCTTC. It encodes CASSLSGQGDEQFF.

By its share, this clone is large. The chain uses TRBV19 and TRBJ1-6; 7 bases map to TRBD1. Germline trimming cut 2 bases from V and 9 bases from J; bases unmatched to any gene: 7. CDR3 size: 15 residues. Germline V lookup: CDR1 LNHDA, CDR2 SQIVND (reference sequence). CDR3 in DNA: TGTGCCAGTAGTATAAATTCAGGGGGAATTTCACCCCTCCACTTT. Its translation is CASSINSGGISPLHF.

The rearrangement uses TRBV11-3 and TRBJ2-5; a weak D match, TRBD1 (6 bases). The V gene lost 5 bases and the J gene lost 1 base, with 17 bases spanning the gap. Looked up from germline, CDR1 is SGHNT and CDR2 is YENEEA. The CDR3 runs 16 residues. CDR3 bases: TGTGCCAGCAGCACAAGACAGGTCCGGCGCCAAGAGACCCAGTACTTC. It codes for CASSTRQVRRQETQYF.

The chain is built from TRBV9 and TRBJ2-2; 9 bases match TRBD1. Per germline, CDR1 SGDLS and CDR2 YYNGEE. With 4 bases clipped from V and 0 bases from J, the junction kept 4 bases outside the gene matches. This CDR3 spans 16 amino acids. CDR3 DNA: TGTGCCAGCAGCAGGAGGACAGGGGCGAACACCGGGGAGCTGTTTTTT. Residues: CASSRRTGANTGELFF. Full variable domain (remainder filled in from reference TRBV9 and TRBJ2-2): DSGVTQTPKHLITATGQRVTLRCSPRSGDLSVYWYQQSLDQGLQFLIQYYNGEERAKGNILERFSAQQFPDLHSELNLSSLELGDSALYFCASSRRTGANTGELFFGEGSRLTVL.

This clone showed up just a few times. This chain joins TRBV20-1 and TRBJ1-4, with D possibly TRBD1 on 6 matching bases. In germline, CDR1 is DFQATT, CDR2 SNEGSKA (reference sequence). This CDR3 is built from 11 residues. V lost 5 bases, J lost 12 bases, and 13 bases lay in between. CDR3 amino acids: CSARRGAELFF. In nucleotides, the CDR3 is TGCAGTGCTCGCAGGGGAGCGGAACTGTTTTTT.

V and J are TRBV19 and TRBJ2-6; 7 nucleotides match TRBD1. J lost 4 bases, V lost 4 bases, and 4 bases had no gene match. Germline V CDR1 and CDR2: LNHDA, SQIVND (reference sequence). The CDR3 covers 15 residues. The CDR3 protein is CASSKTGLGANVLTF. In DNA form, the CDR3 reads TGTGCCAGTAGTAAGACAGGGTTGGGGGCCAACGTCCTGACTTTC.

CDR3 in amino acids: CASTVLAGAPHEQFF. CDR3 sequence (DNA): TGTGCCAGCACCGTACTAGCGGGAGCTCCCCATGAGCAGTTCTTC. The J gene is TRBJ2-1, the V gene TRBV28, with TRBD2 matching over 11 bases. The germline gives CDR1 MDHEN, CDR2 SYDVKM. This CDR3 has 15 amino acids. V was clipped by 7 bases and J by 8 bases; unmatched bases: 10.

The CDR3, as DNA: TGCGCCAGCAGCTTGGAACTAGCGGGACGAGGAGATACGCAGTATTTT. Its translation is CASSLELAGRGDTQYF. The chain links TRBV5-1 to TRBJ2-3; 10 bases match TRBD2. With V trimmed by 0 bases and J by 5 bases, 6 bases remained unmatched. Germline V CDR1 and CDR2: SGHRS, YFSETQ. This CDR3 has 16 residues.

The chain joins TRBV9 to TRBJ2-6; 8 nucleotides line up with TRBD2. This CDR3 is 17 amino acids long. The germline gives CDR1 SGDLS, CDR2 YYNGEE. The V gene end was trimmed by 4 bases and the J gene end by 0 bases; junction bases not matched to a gene: 6. The CDR3: CASSTGGAFSGANVLTF. The CDR3 DNA reads as TGTGCCAGCAGCACGGGGGGGGCCTTCTCTGGGGCCAACGTCCTGACTTTC.

This clone appeared a single time. The chain joins TRBV3-1 (or the pseudogene TRBV3-2) to TRBJ2-1; 9 bases align to TRBD1. CDR3 length equals 14 residues. Germline assignment: CDR1 LGHDT and CDR2 YNNKEL (reference sequence). Trimming at V came to 3 bases and at J to 7 bases, leaving 4 bases not matched to a gene. In DNA, the CDR3 is TGTGCCAGCAGCCAGTCCGGGACAGGGAATGAGCAGTTCTTC. Its protein product is CASSQSGTGNEQFF.

This rearrangement joins TRBV28 to TRBJ1-2, with 7 bases lining up with TRBD1. Germline CDR1 and CDR2: MDHEN and SYDVKM. The CDR3 has 13 amino acids. With 10 bases clipped from V and 4 bases from J, the junction kept 9 bases outside the gene matches. CDR3 in DNA: TGTGCCATCGCACTGGGACAGTTCTATGGCTACACCTTC. Protein product: CAIALGQFYGYTF.

As DNA, the CDR3 is TGCGCCAGCAGCATGGGACAGGGGGCTAGCAATGAGCAGTTCTTC. Its protein product is CASSMGQGASNEQFF. The J gene is TRBJ2-1, the V gene TRBV5-1, with 12 bases aligning to TRBD1. The CDR3 runs to 15 residues. CDR1 and CDR2 (germline): SGHRS, YFSETQ. The junction had 5 bases not matched to a gene; V was cut back by 4 bases and J by 6 bases.

The J gene is TRBJ1-2, the V gene TRBV19; possibly TRBD1 for D (5 bases). CDR1 is LNHDA and CDR2 is SQIVND in the germline V gene (reference sequence). This CDR3 has 13 amino acids. The germline V and J ends were trimmed by 10 bases and 4 bases, with 16 bases remaining between them. CDR3 DNA sequence: TGTGCCACCGGGGGGGACCAGGCCTATGGCTACACCTTC. Translation gives CATGGDQAYGYTF.

This chain joins TRBV6-5 and TRBJ2-3, with 8 nucleotides matching TRBD2. The germline gives CDR1 MNHEY, CDR2 SVGAGI. The CDR3 spans 14 residues. V gave up 6 bases and J gave up 6 bases; unmatched junction bases: 8. CDR3 sequence (DNA): TGTGCCAGCAGAACTAGCGGAATGTGGGATACGCAGTATTTT. Translated: CASRTSGMWDTQYF.

V gene TRBV7-7 combines with J gene TRBJ2-1; 10 nucleotides line up with TRBD1. CDR3 length: 17 amino acids. The ends lost 5 bases at V and 8 bases at J; junction bases unmatched: 15. The germline gives CDR1 SSHAT, CDR2 FNYEAQ (reference sequence). CDR3 sequence reads: CASSPNAGTGVAYEQFF. The CDR3 DNA is TGTGCCAGCAGCCCGAACGCCGGGACAGGGGTGGCTTATGAGCAGTTCTTC.

V is TRBV5-1 and J is TRBJ1-2; perhaps TRBD1 as D (5 bases). With 4 bases removed from V and 7 bases from J, the gap between germline ends came to 20 bases. The germline V gene encodes CDR1 SGHRS and CDR2 YFSETQ. The CDR3 has 15 residues. DNA of the CDR3: TGCGCCAGCAGCCCGACCGACGGGGGGGAAGGTGGCTACACCTTC. The encoded protein is CASSPTDGGEGGYTF.

This clone has a single count. The chain couples TRBV2 to TRBJ2-3; no clear D gene. Germline V lookup: CDR1 SNHLY, CDR2 FYNNEI. The CDR3 is 15 amino acids. Trimming pared 3 bases from V and 0 bases from J, leaving 10 bases between. CDR3 coding DNA: TGTGCCAGCAGTGATACCAGCGCGAGCACAGATACGCAGTATTTT. It translates to CASSDTSASTDTQYF.

This clone was observed a few times. The rearrangement uses TRBV19 and TRBJ1-2; 10 bases fit TRBD1. J lost 4 bases, V lost 9 bases, and 5 bases had no gene match. CDR1 is LNHDA and CDR2 is SQIVND in the germline V gene (reference sequence). The CDR3 sequence is 13 residues long. DNA for the CDR3: TGTGCCAGCAGGGACAGGGGATTCTATGGCTACACCTTC. Translated, it gives CASRDRGFYGYTF.

The J gene is TRBJ2-3, the V gene TRBV10-3; 11 nucleotides agree with TRBD2. The CDR3 loop spans 16 amino acids. The ends lost 3 bases at V and 3 bases at J; junction bases unmatched: 5. Germline loops: CDR1 ENHRY, CDR2 SYGVKD. CDR3 in DNA: TGTGCCATCAGTGAATTTAGCGGGGGGGAAACAGATACGCAGTATTTT. Protein: CAISEFSGGETDTQYF.

V is TRBV2 and J is TRBJ1-2; the match to TRBD1 covers 8 bases. In germline, CDR1 is SNHLY, CDR2 FYNNEI. V lost 4 bases to trimming and J lost 8 bases; unmatched junction nucleotides: 6. CDR3 length: 13 residues. CDR3 amino acids: CASSAQGALGYTF. CDR3 sequence (DNA): TGTGCCAGCAGTGCGCAGGGGGCGTTGGGCTACACCTTC.

The chain links TRBV27 to TRBJ2-7; the D gene is possibly TRBD2 (5 bases). The V gene lost 1 base and the J gene lost 5 bases, with 9 bases spanning the gap. Per germline, CDR1 MNHEY and CDR2 SMNVEV (reference sequence). This CDR3 comprises 13 residues. CDR3 loop: CASSLLGSDEQYF. The CDR3 bases are TGTGCCAGCAGTTTATTGGGTAGCGACGAGCAGTACTTC.

This rearrangement joins TRBV9 to TRBJ1-2; 7 positions agree with TRBD1. The CDR3 totals 16 residues. The trim removed 2 bases at V and 0 bases at J, leaving 7 bases unmatched. Germline values: CDR1 SGDLS, CDR2 YYNGEE. CDR3 in amino acids: CASSVGGQISNYGYTF. The CDR3 region has the DNA TGTGCCAGCAGCGTGGGGGGACAGATATCTAACTATGGCTACACCTTC.